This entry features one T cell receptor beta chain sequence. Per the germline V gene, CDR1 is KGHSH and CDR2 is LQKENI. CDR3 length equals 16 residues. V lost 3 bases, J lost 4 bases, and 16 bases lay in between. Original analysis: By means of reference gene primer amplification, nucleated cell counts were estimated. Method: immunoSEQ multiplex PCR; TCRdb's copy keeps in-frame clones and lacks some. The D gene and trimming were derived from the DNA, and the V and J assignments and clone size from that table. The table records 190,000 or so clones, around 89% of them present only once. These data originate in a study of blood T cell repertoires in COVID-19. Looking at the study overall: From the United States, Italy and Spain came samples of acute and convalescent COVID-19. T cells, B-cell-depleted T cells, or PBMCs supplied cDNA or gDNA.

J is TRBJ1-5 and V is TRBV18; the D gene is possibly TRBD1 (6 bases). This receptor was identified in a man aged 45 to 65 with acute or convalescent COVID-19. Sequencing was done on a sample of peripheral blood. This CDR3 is CASSPSGGEGNQPQHF. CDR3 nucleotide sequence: TGTGCCAGCTCACCCAGTGGGGGCGAAGGAAATCAGCCCCAGCATTTT.